These 29 T cell receptor beta chains originate from one sample sequenced in a study of blood T cell repertoires in COVID-19. The table came from immunoSEQ multiplex PCR; TCRdb's copy has only in-frame clones and leaves some out. The table records about 87,000 clones, about 85% of them present only once. Sequenced: peripheral blood. The receptors were sampled from a woman aged 80 or older with COVID-19, enrolled during active disease.

The J gene is TRBJ1-2, the V gene TRBV19, with 8 bases identical to TRBD1. The germline V gene encodes CDR1 LNHDA and CDR2 SQIVND (reference sequence). Unmatched junction bases numbered 7, after V lost 6 bases and J lost 7 bases. The CDR3 has 13 residues. The CDR3 coding sequence is TGTGCCAGTAGCGAACAGGGGGTACGTGGCTACACCTTC. Translating it yields CASSEQGVRGYTF.

J is TRBJ1-5 and V is TRBV19; D gene unclear. V shed 9 bases and J shed 6 bases, with 21 bases lying between them. Per the germline V gene, CDR1 is LNHDA and CDR2 is SQIVND (reference sequence). This CDR3 contains 15 residues. The CDR3 DNA follows: TGTGCCAGCCGAGATTCTGACGAGGGAATTCAGCCCCAGCATTTT. Protein sequence: CASRDSDEGIQPQHF.

The V gene is TRBV4-2, the J gene TRBJ1-2; 7 bases align to TRBD1. After removal of 1 base from V and 1 base from J, the junction contained 3 bases not matched to a gene. This CDR3 is built from 15 residues. Germline lookup yields CDR1 LGHNA and CDR2 YNFKEQ. CDR3 DNA sequence: TGTGCCAGCAGCCAAGTTACAGGGGATAACTATGGCTACACCTTC. This sequence encodes CASSQVTGDNYGYTF.

This clone appeared once. The rearrangement links TRBV2 to TRBJ2-2, with D unclear. CDR3 length equals 11 residues. In germline, CDR1 is SNHLY, CDR2 FYNNEI. Deletions cut 8 bases from V and 8 bases from J, with 9 bases between. CDR3 nucleotides: TGTGCCAGCTTCGAGCCGGGGGAGCTGTTTTTT. Amino acid sequence: CASFEPGELFF. Supplemented by reference TRBV2 and TRBJ2-2, the full variable domain reads EPEVTQTPSHQVTQMGQEVILRCVPISNHLYFYWYRQILGQKVEFLVSFYNNEISEKSEIFDDQFSVERPDGSNFTLKIRSTKLEDSAMYFCASFEPGELFFGEGSRLTVL.

The V call is TRBV2, the J call TRBJ2-3, with 8 bases matching TRBD1. The CDR3 runs to 14 residues. CDR1 is SNHLY, CDR2 FYNNEI, per germline. The V gene end was trimmed by 6 bases and the J gene end by 2 bases; junction bases not matched to a gene: 4. The CDR3 loop is CASSGQGNTDTQYF. The CDR3 DNA follows: TGTGCCAGCAGCGGACAGGGAAACACAGATACGCAGTATTTT.

Worth noting for this clone: Within the sample, other DNA sequences also encode this same CDR3. The chain employs TRBV19 and TRBJ1-5, with D possibly matching TRBD1 (6 bases). With 6 bases removed from V and 3 bases from J, the gap between germline ends came to 9 bases. This CDR3 contains 13 residues. The germline gives CDR1 LNHDA, CDR2 SQIVND (reference sequence). The CDR3 DNA reads TGTGCCAGTAGAGGACAGTTCAATCAGCCCCAGCATTTT. It encodes CASRGQFNQPQHF. The full variable domain, with the rest looked up from reference TRBV19 and TRBJ1-5, is DGGITQSPKYLFRKEGQNVTLSCEQNLNHDAMYWYRQDPGQGLRLIYYSQIVNDFQKGDIAEGYSVSREKKESFPLTVTSAQKNPTAFYLCASRGQFNQPQHFGDGTRLSIL.

This chain connects TRBV7-8 to TRBJ2-1, with 9 bases identical to TRBD2. Germline CDR1 is SGHVS and CDR2 is FQNEAQ. CDR3 length: 16 residues. The V and J ends lost 4 bases and 1 base, in that order; junction bases with no gene match: 5. Here the CDR3 DNA reads TGTGCCAGCAGCTCCCCTAGCGGGGTTTCCTACAATGAGCAGTTCTTC. It codes for CASSSPSGVSYNEQFF.

The genes are TRBV5-4 and TRBJ1-1; the D gene is possibly TRBD1 (6 bases). Per the germline V gene, CDR1 is SGHNT and CDR2 is YYREEE (reference sequence). The CDR3 is 16 amino acids. V was cut by 7 bases and J by 3 bases, with 22 bases left in between. CDR3: CASGGGGLRVDTEAFF. The DNA for the CDR3 is TGTGCCAGCGGTGGGGGCGGCCTTAGAGTGGACACTGAAGCTTTCTTT.

The chain couples TRBV11-2 to TRBJ1-1; possible D gene TRBD1, 5 bases. This CDR3 is built from 14 residues. Trimming left V 5 bases short and J 6 bases short, with 16 bases between. CDR1 and CDR2 (germline): SGHAT, FQNNGV. Written as DNA, the CDR3 is TGTGCCAGCAGCCCATGGTCAGGGTTAGCTGAAGCTTTCTTT. This encodes CASSPWSGLAEAFF.

Concerning this clone: Distinct nucleotide sequences in the sample also encode this CDR3. V is TRBV7-3 and J is TRBJ1-1, with D perhaps matching TRBD1 (5 bases). From germline, CDR1 is SGHTA and CDR2 FQGTGA. The CDR3 totals 14 residues. The V and J ends lost 2 bases and 1 base respectively, with 8 bases between them. The CDR3 spells CASSLSGGNTEAFF. The CDR3 DNA reads TGTGCCAGCAGCTTATCCGGGGGGAACACTGAAGCTTTCTTT.

The chain couples TRBV30 to TRBJ1-1, with D possibly matching TRBD1 (6 bases). The CDR3 extends over 11 amino acids. Trimming pared 1 base from V and 11 bases from J, leaving 11 bases between. In germline, CDR1 is GTSNPN, CDR2 SVGIG (reference sequence). CDR3 in DNA: TGTGCCTGGAGTGACAGGGTACGGGCTTTCTTT. It yields the protein CAWSDRVRAFF.

This clone was picked up a small number of times. CDR3 nucleotides: TGTGCCAGCAGGAAAACAGGGGGTGTCGTGGAGACCCAGTACTTC. Residues: CASRKTGGVVETQYF. The chain combines TRBV14 with TRBJ2-5, with 8 bases that match TRBD1. Germline V gene data show CDR1 as SGHDN and CDR2 as FVKESK. V was pared by 6 bases and J by 5 bases, with 11 bases of the junction left unmatched. The CDR3 has 15 residues.

This clone was detected once. The chain joins TRBV18 to TRBJ2-5; 9 bases fit TRBD1. The CDR3 extends over 14 amino acids. Germline CDR1 is KGHSH and CDR2 is LQKENI. The J segment lost 2 bases and the V segment lost 4 bases, leaving 2 bases of the junction unmatched. The DNA of the CDR3 is TGTGCCAGCTCACTGGGGACAGGGCAAGAGACCCAGTACTTC. Its protein is CASSLGTGQETQYF.

V usage is TRBV18 and J usage is TRBJ1-2, with D tentatively TRBD1 (5 bases). V was cut by 2 bases and J by 0 bases, with 16 bases left in between. The CDR3 spans 17 residues. Per germline, CDR1 KGHSH and CDR2 LQKENI. The CDR3 sequence: CASSPIQGEKANYGYTF. DNA for the CDR3: TGTGCCAGCTCACCAATTCAGGGTGAGAAGGCTAACTATGGCTACACCTTC.

The rearrangement links TRBV2 to TRBJ1-5; D call uncertain. Germline loops: CDR1 SNHLY, CDR2 FYNNEI. CDR3 length: 16 amino acids. The ends were cut back, 1 base at V and 5 bases at J, with 15 bases in the middle. Written as DNA, the CDR3 is TGTGCCAGCAGTGAAGGTTCTCCCCGGTCGGATCAGCCCCAGCATTTT. Translation gives CASSEGSPRSDQPQHF.

The chain links TRBV6-5 to TRBJ1-6; D is ambiguous. This CDR3 is built from 12 residues. Germline CDR1 MNHEY, CDR2 SVGAGI. V was cut by 4 bases and J by 10 bases, with 8 bases left in between. The CDR3 is CASSFTESPLHF. CDR3 nucleotides: TGTGCCAGCAGTTTTACAGAATCACCCCTCCACTTT.

The V gene is TRBV6-2 or TRBV6-3, the J gene TRBJ2-1, with 7 bases lining up with TRBD2. This CDR3 comprises 14 residues. Trimming at V came to 5 bases and at J to 8 bases, leaving 9 bases not matched to a gene. Germline V gene sequence: CDR1 MNHEY, CDR2 SVGEGT. The CDR3 is CASSRPGLSYEQFF. The CDR3 DNA reads TGTGCCAGCAGTCGACCGGGACTATCCTATGAGCAGTTCTTC.

The DNA for the CDR3 is TGTGCCAGTAGTGACAGCTCCTACGAGCAGTACTTC. Translated, it gives CASSDSSYEQYF. The chain carries TRBV19 and TRBJ2-7, with D tentatively TRBD1 (5 bases). CDR1 and CDR2 (germline): LNHDA, SQIVND (reference sequence). This CDR3 contains 12 residues. With 5 bases removed from V and 0 bases from J, the gap between germline ends came to 5 bases.

This rearrangement joins TRBV3-1 (or the pseudogene TRBV3-2) to TRBJ2-1, with D tentatively TRBD1 (5 bases). Looked up from germline, CDR1 is LGHDT and CDR2 is YNNKEL (reference sequence). This CDR3 spans 18 amino acids. The ends were cut back, 2 bases at V and 5 bases at J, with 22 bases in the middle. The CDR3 DNA is TGTGCCAGCAGCCAAAAGTACCCAGGGTTCTGGGTCAACAATGAGCAGTTCTTC. This translates into CASSQKYPGFWVNNEQFF.

This sequence joins TRBV29-1 and TRBJ1-1; D gene unclear. This CDR3 is 13 amino acids long. V lost 3 bases and J lost 4, with 12 bases in between. The germline V gene has CDR1 SQVTM and CDR2 ANQGSEA. The CDR3: CSVEPSRVTEAFF. CDR3 bases: TGCAGCGTTGAGCCCTCGCGGGTCACTGAAGCTTTCTTT.

The rearrangement uses TRBV18 and TRBJ1-3, with no clear D. CDR3 length equals 13 residues. Germline CDR1 and CDR2: KGHSH and LQKENI. V was cut by 6 bases and J by 8 bases, with 14 bases left in between. In DNA, the CDR3 is TGTGCCAGCTCGTCCAACCTAGGAGACACCATATATTTT. It translates to CASSSNLGDTIYF.

This clone has only a few counts. The chain joins TRBV7-2 to TRBJ2-1, with 8 bases fitting TRBD2. The CDR3 totals 16 residues. Germline CDR1 reads SGHTA; CDR2 reads FQGNSA. V was pared by 1 base and J by 9 bases, with 11 bases of the junction left unmatched. The chain's CDR3 is CASSLVWLAGGGEQFF. CDR3 nucleotides: TGTGCCAGCAGCTTAGTGTGGCTAGCGGGTGGGGGTGAGCAGTTCTTC. Combining the CDR3 with reference TRBV7-2 and TRBJ2-1 gives the whole variable domain GAGVSQSPSNKVTEKGKDVELRCDPISGHTALYWYRQSLGQGLEFLIYFQGNSAPDKSGLPSDRFSAERTGGSVSTLTIQRTQQEDSAVYLCASSLVWLAGGGEQFFGPGTRLTVL.

CDR3 in DNA: TGCGCCAGCAGCCAAGAGACAGGGCGAATCTATGGCTACACCTTC. Protein product: CASSQETGRIYGYTF. The V and J genes are TRBV4-1 and TRBJ1-2; TRBD1 agrees at 7 bases. V lost 0 bases, J lost 4 bases, and 5 bases stayed unmatched. The CDR3 is made up of 15 amino acids. CDR1 and CDR2 from the germline V gene are MGHRA and YSYEKL.

J is TRBJ2-1 and V is TRBV29-1; D ambiguous. V lost 1 base, J lost 10 bases, and 20 bases lay in between. Germline loops: CDR1 SQVTM, CDR2 ANQGSEA. The CDR3 is 15 residues long. This chain's CDR3 is CSVEGRIGPVREQFF. In DNA form, the CDR3 reads TGCAGCGTTGAAGGGCGCATAGGCCCTGTGAGGGAGCAGTTCTTC.

The gene calls are TRBV19 and TRBJ1-6; D gene unclear. The CDR3 spans 13 residues. CDR1 is LNHDA, CDR2 SQIVND, per germline (reference sequence). The V end was cut by 8 bases, the J end by 10 bases, with 15 bases between. This CDR3 reads CASRNGRGSPLHF. The DNA for the CDR3 is TGTGCCAGTCGGAATGGAAGAGGGTCACCCCTCCACTTT.

This clone appeared once. The chain uses TRBV7-2 and TRBJ2-2; a weak D match, TRBD2 (7 bases). CDR3 length: 14 residues. Germline lookup yields CDR1 SGHTA and CDR2 FQGNSA. The V and J ends lost 3 bases and 7 bases respectively, with 12 bases between them. In nucleotides, the CDR3 is TGTGCCAGCAGCTTGAGGGGGGGCGTCGGGGAGCTGTTTTTT. It is translated as CASSLRGGVGELFF.

V and J are TRBV4-3 and TRBJ2-3; 7 bases line up with TRBD2. V was clipped by 0 bases and J by 3 bases; unmatched bases: 3. This CDR3 comprises 15 residues. Germline V gives CDR1 LGHNA, CDR2 YSLEER. CDR3: CASSQDWGGTDTQYF. As DNA, the CDR3 is TGCGCCAGCAGCCAAGATTGGGGAGGGACAGATACGCAGTATTTT.

The chain has TRBV6-2 or TRBV6-3 and TRBJ2-5; 7 bases agree with TRBD2. Trimming at V came to 3 bases and at J to 7 bases, leaving 26 bases not matched to a gene. Per germline, CDR1 MNHEY and CDR2 SVGEGT. The CDR3 consists of 20 residues. The CDR3 bases are TGTGCCAGCAGTTATTCTGCGCGGGGACTACGCGGTGGAGGTCGCGGGACCCAGTACTTC. Its protein product is CASSYSARGLRGGGRGTQYF.

CDR3: CASSPGHGTDTQYF. The CDR3 DNA sequence: TGCGCCAGCAGCCCGGGACATGGCACAGATACGCAGTATTTT. This rearrangement joins TRBV5-1 to TRBJ2-3; possibly TRBD1 for D (6 bases). Trimming left V 4 bases short and J 1 base short, with 10 bases between. The CDR3 runs to 14 residues. Germline V gene sequence: CDR1 SGHRS, CDR2 YFSETQ.